This T cell receptor beta chain was captured by sequencing in a study of shared clonotypes between healthy human individuals (dated by TCRdb to about 2020). Turning to the overall study: The cohort included a few men and a couple of women between 18 and 49 years of age. For each donor, CD4 naive and CD4 memory were each run on three plates, CD8 naive on two plates, and CD8 memory on one plate. Blood TCR repertoires of five healthy adults were deeply sequenced to estimate repertoire size and the extent of clonotype sharing between individuals. Libraries were prepared and TCR repertoires were sequenced by different laboratories using diverse techniques, in order to increase sequencing depth and limit assay-specific biases. Per donor, leukapheresis produced somewhere between about 0.94 and 9.5 billion PBMCs. The study at large found these results: Clonotypes shared by all four sorted-subset donors showed higher generation probabilities than non-shared clonotypes. Naive subsets generally had larger estimated clonotype richness than memory subsets. Across several donors, roughly 5.1% of naive CD4, around 3.5% of naive CD8, 2% to 2.5% of memory CD4, and approximately 0.4% of memory CD8 clonotypes were shared. Because the study included a small number of donors, the genetic and exposure-history diversity represented was limited. Pairwise subsampling indicated that sequencing depth was expected to affect the degree of clonotype sharing among donors. Even with the large sequencing depth, rarefaction of the sorted-subset datasets indicated that sequencing was incomplete. Sampling was restricted to blood, and TCR repertoires in tissue are likely to differ from TCR repertoires in blood.

V loses 11 bases, J loses 0 bases, and the germline ends lie 13 bases apart. The CDR3 sequence holds 13 residues, the cysteine and phenylalanine included. Only CDR3 DNA is held: 39 bases, read in frame from base 1. The CDR1 and CDR2 encoded by the germline V gene are MNHNS and SASEGT. As regards this clone: The clone's antigen remains unknown. No base quality values were provided; no much bigger clone lies one nucleotide off.

For the CD8 naive samples, CD45RO-negative cells were positively selected for CCR7, yielding a CD45RA+CCR7+ population from which TemRA cells were excluded. Healthy HIV-negative adults with no recently reported acute infections or vaccinations were included as donors. Only Caucasian adults living in Nashville, Tennessee, USA were represented among the donors. Blood was collected by leukapheresis, and PBMCs were isolated by Ficoll-Histopaque density gradient centrifugation and then cryopreserved in liquid nitrogen vapor phase. Analytical flow cytometry was used to check the purity and quantity of every magnetically sorted T cell population. From each sorted fraction, genomic DNA was isolated and quantified by UV absorbance on a Nanodrop 2000c. Using the deep immunoSEQ assay, multiplex PCR amplified TCR CDR3 regions from genomic DNA. Extracted genomic DNA from each cell subset was spread evenly across all wells of several immunoSEQ 96-well plates, with each plate serving as a replicate. For sorted subsets, each replicate PCR was loaded with 150 to 250 ng genomic DNA, equivalent to about 30,000 T cell genomes. Purified libraries were quantified with a Qubit 3.0 fluorometer, sized on a Bioanalyzer 2100, and re-quantified with the KAPA Library Quantification kit. Each immunoSEQ 96-well plate was sequenced on its own single-read 150-cycle Illumina NextSeq 550 flow cell. In the paper's pipeline: Because the immunoSEQ output included only junctional sequences and no quality scores, the filtering could not be the same as the filtering used for full-length reads. To assign V/J genes and CDR3, sequences were annotated using PyIR, a Python wrapper for IgBLAST v1.9, with IMGT germline references. Reads with weak V/J assignments (E-value above 1e-6), missing CDR3, stop codons, out-of-frame junctions, or ambiguous translated residues were removed. V3J clonotypes were defined as sequences sharing an identical inferred V gene, J gene, and CDR3 amino acid sequence. Percentage overlap between repertoires was calculated by dividing the number of shared unique clonotypes by the size of the smaller repertoire. Repertoire richness was assessed with RTK rarefaction, the Chao1 estimator, and Recon v2.1 estimates of unobserved clonotypes. Generation probabilities were computed with OLGA for all TCRbeta clonotypes obtained by the gDNA method from several donors. TCRdb re-hosts the immuneACCESS table, in-frame sequences only. Its copies lack some clones; in the studies checked, an unresolved V gene accounts for under half of them, and the cause for the rest is not known. V and J calls plus clone size are reproduced from that table; the DNA served to infer D and trimming. Across this sample there are about 870,000 clones, with around 93% seen only once. Less than 25% of the sample is in the top ten clones.

This clonotype was sampled from a man aged 25 to 45 in good health. Sequenced input: naive CD8+ T cells sorted from blood. This specimen's cell subset or site label, interpreted: CD45RA+CCR7+. This receptor chain uses TRBV6-1 and TRBJ2-5; the D gene is perhaps TRBD2, on 5 matching bases. CDR3 loop: CALASGYQETQYF. The DNA reads TGTGCCCTCGCGAGCGGTTACCAAGAGACCCAGTACTTC.